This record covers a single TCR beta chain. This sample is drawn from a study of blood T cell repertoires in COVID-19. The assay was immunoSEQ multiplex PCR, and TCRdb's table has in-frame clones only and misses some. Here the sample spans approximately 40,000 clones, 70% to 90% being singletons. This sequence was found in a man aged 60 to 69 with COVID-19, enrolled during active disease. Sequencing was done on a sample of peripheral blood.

This chain's CDR3 is CASTDGSSGNTIYF. For the CDR3, the DNA is TGTGCCAGTACCGACGGGAGCTCTGGAAACACCATATATTTT. J is TRBJ1-3 and V is TRBV19, with unresolved D. The CDR3 runs 14 residues. Germline assignment: CDR1 LNHDA and CDR2 SQIVND (reference sequence). Trimming shortened V by 7 bases and J by 0 bases, and 10 bases separated the two germline ends.